This TCR beta chain was observed in a study of cytomegalovirus exposure and HLA in healthy donors. Deletions cut 0 bases from V and 2 bases from J, with 10 bases between. Looked up from germline, CDR1 is MNHEY and CDR2 is SVGAGI. The CDR3 runs 16 residues. As regards this clone: Its antigen is unknown.

Study observations and caveats: Most TCR beta V segments were productive about 87% or about 30% of the time in an earlier analysis. Testing in vitro showed a few CMV-associated chains specific for CMV antigens.

PCR amplification relied on 60 Vbeta primers (plus 13 Jbeta primers). The protocol was immunoSEQ multiplex PCR, while the TCRdb copy is restricted to in-frame clones and leaves out a portion. Of 120,000 or so clones listed, approximately 80% were seen once; the top ten hold 1.8%. The source of this sequence is a man between 18 and 35 years old in good health and CMV-seronegative. Source material: PBMCs. The rearrangement joins TRBV6-5 to TRBJ1-4, with D unclear. CDR3 region: CASSYSGGGTNEKLFF. The CDR3 DNA reads as TGTGCCAGCAGTTACTCAGGTGGCGGGACTAATGAAAAACTGTTTTTT.